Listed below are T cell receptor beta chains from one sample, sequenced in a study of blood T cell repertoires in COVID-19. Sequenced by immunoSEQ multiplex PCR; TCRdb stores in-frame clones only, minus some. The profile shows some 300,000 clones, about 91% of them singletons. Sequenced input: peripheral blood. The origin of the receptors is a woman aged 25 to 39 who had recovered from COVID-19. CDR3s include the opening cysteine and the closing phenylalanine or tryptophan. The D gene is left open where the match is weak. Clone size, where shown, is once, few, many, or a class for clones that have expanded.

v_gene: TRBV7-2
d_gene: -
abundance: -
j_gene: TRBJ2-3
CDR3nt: TGTGCCAGCAGCTTGCGATACCCCCCGGATACGCAGTATTTT
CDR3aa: CASSLRYPPDTQYF

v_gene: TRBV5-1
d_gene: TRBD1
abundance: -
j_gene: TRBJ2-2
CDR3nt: TGCGCCAGCAGCGCTGGGACAGGGGACACCGGGGAGCTGTTTTTT
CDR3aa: CASSAGTGDTGELFF

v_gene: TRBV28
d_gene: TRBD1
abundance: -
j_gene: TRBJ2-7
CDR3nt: TGTGGAGTGGGACAGAGCTCCTACGAGCAGTACTTC
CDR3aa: CGVGQSSYEQYF

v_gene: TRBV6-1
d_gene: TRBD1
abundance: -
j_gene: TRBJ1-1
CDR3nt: TGTGCCAGCAGTGAACAGGGGGTCACTGAAGCTTTCTTT
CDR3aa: CASSEQGVTEAFF

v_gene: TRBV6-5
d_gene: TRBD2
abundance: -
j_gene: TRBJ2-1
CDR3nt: TGTGCCAGCAGTTCCTTAGCGGGCCAATACAATGAGCAGTTCTTC
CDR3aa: CASSSLAGQYNEQFF

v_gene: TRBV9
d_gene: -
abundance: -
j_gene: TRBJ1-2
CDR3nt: TGTGCCAGCAGCGGAAACAGGGACGCTCCCATCTATGGCTACACCTTC
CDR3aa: CASSGNRDAPIYGYTF

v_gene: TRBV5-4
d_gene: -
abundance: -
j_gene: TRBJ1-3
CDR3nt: TGTGCCAGCAGCGGCCAGGGGCCAACCTCTGGAAACACCATATATTTT
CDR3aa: CASSGQGPTSGNTIYF

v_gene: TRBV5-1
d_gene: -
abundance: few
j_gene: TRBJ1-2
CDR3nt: TGCGCCAGCAGCTTCCACAGGGTACGGGCATATAACTATGGCTACACCTTC
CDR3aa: CASSFHRVRAYNYGYTF

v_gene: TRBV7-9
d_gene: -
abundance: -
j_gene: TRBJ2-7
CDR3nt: TGTGCCAGCAGCTTAGTGGAGCTGGGGCCTTCCTACGAGCAGTACTTC
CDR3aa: CASSLVELGPSYEQYF

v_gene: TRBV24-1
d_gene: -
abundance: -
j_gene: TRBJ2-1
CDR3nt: TGTGCCACCAGTGACCCCGGGACAAGGATCCATGAGCAGTTCTTC
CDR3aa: CATSDPGTRIHEQFF

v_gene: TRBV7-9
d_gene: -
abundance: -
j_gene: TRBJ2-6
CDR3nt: TGTGCCAGCAGCATGGGCCCAGGGGCCAACGTCCTGACTTTC
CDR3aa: CASSMGPGANVLTF

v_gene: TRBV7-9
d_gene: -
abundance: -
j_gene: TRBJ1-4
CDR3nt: TGTGCCAGCACCTTCCCTGACACCCTCCCTGAACAACTGTTTTTT
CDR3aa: CASTFPDTLPEQLFF

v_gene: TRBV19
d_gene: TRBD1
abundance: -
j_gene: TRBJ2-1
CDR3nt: TGTGCCAGTAGAGAGATGGGACAGCCTTCCTACAATGAGCAGTTCTTC
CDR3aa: CASREMGQPSYNEQFF

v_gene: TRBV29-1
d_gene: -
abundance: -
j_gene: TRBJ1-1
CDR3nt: TGCAGCGTCCACGGGAGGGGCGGTTCTGAAGCTTTCTTT
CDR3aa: CSVHGRGGSEAFF

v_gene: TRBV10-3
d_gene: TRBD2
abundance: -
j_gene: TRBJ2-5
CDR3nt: TGTGCCATCAGGGGGACTAGCGTACAAGAGACCCAGTACTTC
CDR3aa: CAIRGTSVQETQYF

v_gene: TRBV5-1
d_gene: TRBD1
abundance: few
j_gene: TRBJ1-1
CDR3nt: TGCGCCAGCAGCGTGACGACAGGGGCGGCGGTGTCAGCTTTCTTT
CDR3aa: CASSVTTGAAVSAFF

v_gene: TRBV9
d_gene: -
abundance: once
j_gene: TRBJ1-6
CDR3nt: TGTGCCAGCAGCGTAGGCCCTTCGCGGGATAATTCACCCCTCCACTTT
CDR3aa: CASSVGPSRDNSPLHF

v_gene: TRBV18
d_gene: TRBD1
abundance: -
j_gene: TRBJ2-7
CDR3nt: TGTGCCAGCTCACTATATGATGACAGGGCGACGGACGAGCAGTACTTC
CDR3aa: CASSLYDDRATDEQYF

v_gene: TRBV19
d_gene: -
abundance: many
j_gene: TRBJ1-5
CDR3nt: TGTGCCAGTAGTATAAAGGCCAGCGCAAATCAGCCCCAGCATTTT
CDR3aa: CASSIKASANQPQHF

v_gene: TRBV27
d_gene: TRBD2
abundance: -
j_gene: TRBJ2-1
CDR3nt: TGTGCCAGCAGTTTATGGGGGACTAGCGGGGGCGTTGAGCAGTTCTTC
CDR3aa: CASSLWGTSGGVEQFF

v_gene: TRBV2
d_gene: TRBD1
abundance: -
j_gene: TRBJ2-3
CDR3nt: TGTGCCAGCAATCCGACAGGGTGGGCAGATACGCAGTATTTT
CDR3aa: CASNPTGWADTQYF

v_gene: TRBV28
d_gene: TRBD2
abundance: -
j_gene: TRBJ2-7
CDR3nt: TGTGCCAGCAGTTTTATTAGCGGGGACTCCTACGAGCAGTACTTC
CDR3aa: CASSFISGDSYEQYF

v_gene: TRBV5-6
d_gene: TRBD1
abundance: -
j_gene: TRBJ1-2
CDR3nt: TGTGCCAGCAGCCAACAGGGGGTTGGCTATGGCTACACCTTC
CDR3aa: CASSQQGVGYGYTF

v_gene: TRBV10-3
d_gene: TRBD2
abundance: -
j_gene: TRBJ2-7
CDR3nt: TGTGCCATCAGTGGGTCTCCGACTAGCGGGGGGGGAGCGGACTACGAGCAGTACTTC
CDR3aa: CAISGSPTSGGGADYEQYF

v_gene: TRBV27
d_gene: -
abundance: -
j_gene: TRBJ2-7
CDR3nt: TGTGCCAGCAAAGAACAGGGACTATCCTACGAGCAGTACTTC
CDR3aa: CASKEQGLSYEQYF